This entry is about one T cell receptor (beta chain). Its target is unknown. This sample was taken from a study of shared clonotypes between healthy human individuals. TCRdb's table, derived via immunoSEQ multiplex PCR, lists solely in-frame clones and lacks some. The top ten hold approximately 0.45% of the sample, which has about 1.5 million clones, approximately 98% seen once. Study-wide points: Of the naive CD4 clonotypes, around 5% were shared across several donors.

Sequenced sample: naive CD4+ T cells sorted from blood. Subset of the sample: CD45RA+ positively selected. The TCR sequence derives from a man younger than 45 in good health.

The DNA of the CDR3 is TGCGCCAGCAGCGTACGAAGGGCTCGGAGCACAGATACGCAGTATTTT. Encoded protein: CASSVRRARSTDTQYF. The V and J genes are TRBV5-1 and TRBJ2-3, with D unclear. The CDR3 loop spans 16 amino acids. Germline V gene lookup returns CDR1 SGHRS and CDR2 YFSETQ. With 4 bases removed from V and 0 bases from J, the gap between germline ends came to 15 bases.